These T cell receptor beta chains were read from a single sample in a study of blood T cell repertoires in COVID-19. Data came from immunoSEQ multiplex PCR; TCRdb stores just in-frame clones and leaves some out. Of approximately 140,000 clones in the sample, roughly 81% were seen once. Sequencing was done on a sample of peripheral blood. The source of these receptors is a human donor with acute or convalescent COVID-19. The donor label of this sample is uncertain. Each CDR3 is given with its conserved first and last residue. A D gene is named only where the DNA matches it firmly. The size field is filled for only some rows; it gives once, few, many or a size class.

TRBJ1-2,TRBD1,few,TRBV19,CASTPGTGGYTF,TGTGCCAGTACCCCTGGGACAGGTGGCTACACCTTC
TRBJ2-7,TRBD2,.,TRBV11-2,CASSSGLAGSEQYF,TGTGCCAGCAGCTCCGGACTAGCGGGTAGCGAGCAGTACTTC
TRBJ1-2,.,.,TRBV11-2,CASSLGIRGYTF,TGTGCCAGCAGCTTAGGTATACGGGGCTACACCTTC
TRBJ1-5,TRBD1,.,TRBV2,CASTPTGGAGQPQHF,TGTGCCAGCACTCCCACAGGGGGCGCGGGACAGCCCCAGCATTTT
TRBJ1-6,TRBD1,.,TRBV27,CASSLYRGRDSPLHF,TGTGCCAGCAGTTTGTACAGGGGGCGGGATTCACCCCTCCACTTT
TRBJ2-3,TRBD2,.,TRBV24-1,CATSDSGLAGGTDTQYF,TGTGCCACCAGTGATTCGGGACTAGCGGGGGGCACAGATACGCAGTATTTT
TRBJ1-2,.,.,TRBV7-7,CATGEGGGSSRQGNYGYTF,TGTGCTACCGGCGAAGGGGGGGGTTCTTCCCGGCAGGGTAACTATGGCTACACCTTC
TRBJ1-1,TRBD1,.,TRBV5-4,CASAGQGNTEAFF,TGTGCCAGCGCCGGACAGGGTAACACTGAAGCTTTCTTT
TRBJ1-1,.,.,TRBV19,CASITRSQRNSLNTEAFF,TGTGCCAGTATCACCCGATCTCAACGGAACAGCCTGAACACTGAAGCTTTCTTT
TRBJ1-2,TRBD1,.,TRBV7-9,CASSLRAYKGAGEKGGYTF,TGTGCCAGCAGCTTAAGAGCTTACAAGGGGGCTGGCGAGAAAGGTGGCTACACCTTC
TRBJ1-2,.,.,TRBV7-5,CVRSSKWEDRGNGYTF,TGTGTCAGAAGCTCGAAGTGGGAGGACAGGGGAAATGGCTACACCTTC
TRBJ1-1,TRBD1,.,TRBV3-1/TRBV3-2,CASRPPGQGAFF,TGTGCCAGCAGACCCCCGGGACAGGGTGCTTTCTTT
TRBJ1-2,TRBD1,few,TRBV5-1,CASSARQGTYGYTF,TGCGCCAGCAGCGCCAGACAGGGAACCTATGGCTACACCTTC
TRBJ2-1,.,.,TRBV6-5,CASSYDLESSYNEQFF,TGTGCCAGCAGTTACGATTTGGAGAGCTCCTACAATGAGCAGTTCTTC
TRBJ2-2,.,.,TRBV9,CASSPQFGELFF,TGTGCCAGCAGCCCCCAGTTCGGGGAGCTGTTTTTT
TRBJ1-2,.,few,TRBV4-2,CASSHPREGSLGYGYTF,TGTGCCAGCAGCCATCCCAGGGAGGGATCGCTAGGCTATGGCTACACCTTC
TRBJ2-1,.,.,TRBV20-1,CSARVHEQFF,TGCAGTGCTCGGGTACATGAGCAGTTCTTC
TRBJ1-4,.,.,TRBV9,CASSEQGLNEKLFF,TGTGCCAGCAGCGAGCAGGGCCTTAATGAAAAACTGTTTTTT
TRBJ1-2,TRBD1,.,TRBV27,CASSRGQGAGGYTF,TGTGCCAGCAGCCGAGGACAGGGGGCGGGTGGCTACACCTTC
TRBJ1-1,.,.,TRBV6-5,CASSYYGRDTEAFF,TGTGCCAGCAGTTACTATGGGCGCGACACTGAAGCTTTCTTT
TRBJ1-1,TRBD1,.,TRBV12-5,CASGLAQSQQGLLNTEAFF,TGTGCTAGTGGTTTGGCGCAATCTCAACAGGGGCTATTGAACACTGAAGCTTTCTTT
TRBJ2-7,.,few,TRBV5-1,CASTDSSYEQYF,TGCGCCAGCACCGACTCCTCCTACGAGCAGTACTTC
TRBJ1-1,TRBD1,.,TRBV4-1,CASRPGQGIAFF,TGCGCCAGCAGGCCGGGACAGGGAATAGCTTTCTTT
TRBJ1-2,.,.,TRBV6-1,CASSEEGAWFGYTF,TGTGCCAGCAGTGAAGAAGGGGCGTGGTTTGGCTACACCTTC
TRBJ1-6,.,.,TRBV6-5,CASNSGVAGNSPLHF,TGTGCCAGCAACTCCGGGGTCGCTGGTAATTCACCCCTCCACTTT
TRBJ1-6,.,.,TRBV5-6,CASSLTNSPLHF,TGTGCCAGCAGCTTAACAAATTCACCCCTCCACTTT
TRBJ1-1,.,few,TRBV20-1,CSALMNTEAFF,TGCAGTGCACTTATGAACACTGAAGCTTTCTTT
TRBJ2-1,.,.,TRBV12-3/TRBV12-4,CASSLDLEQFF,TGTGCCAGCAGTCTGGACTTGGAGCAGTTCTTC
TRBJ1-5,TRBD1,.,TRBV6-5,CASSSPQGDQPQHF,TGTGCCAGCAGTTCGCCACAGGGGGATCAGCCCCAGCATTTT
TRBJ1-6,.,.,TRBV18,CASSPRVATRGSYNSPLHF,TGTGCCAGCTCACCACGTGTTGCGACTCGGGGCTCCTATAATTCACCCCTCCACTTT
TRBJ1-2,.,.,TRBV29-1,CSARTDTGYGYTF,TGCAGCGCCCGGACAGACACGGGGTATGGCTACACCTTC
TRBJ1-1,.,.,TRBV11-2,CASSLGVNTEAFF,TGTGCCAGCAGCTTAGGAGTGAACACTGAAGCTTTCTTT
TRBJ1-2,.,.,TRBV19,CASSHGGLGYGYTF,TGTGCCAGTAGTCACGGGGGGCTGGGCTATGGCTACACCTTC
TRBJ1-1,.,.,TRBV10-3,CAIKGGLLDTEAFF,TGTGCCATCAAGGGGGGGCTATTGGACACTGAAGCTTTCTTT
TRBJ2-3,TRBD2,.,TRBV7-2,CASSPAGGRKDTQYF,TGTGCCAGCAGCCCAGCGGGGGGAAGGAAAGATACGCAGTATTTT
TRBJ1-2,.,.,TRBV24-1,CATRGGHNYGYTF,TGTGCCACCAGGGGAGGACATAACTATGGCTACACCTTC
TRBJ1-3,.,once,TRBV28,CASTRLDSGNTIYF,TGTGCCAGCACCAGGCTTGATTCTGGAAACACCATATATTTT
TRBJ2-1,TRBD2,.,TRBV11-3,CASSLASGGIFSSYNEQFF,TGTGCCAGCAGCTTGGCTAGCGGGGGGATTTTTAGCTCCTACAATGAGCAGTTCTTC
TRBJ2-2,.,.,TRBV11-3,CASSSERNTGELFF,TGTGCCAGCAGCTCCGAGAGAAACACCGGGGAGCTGTTTTTT
TRBJ1-3,.,.,TRBV25-1,CASSAPGSSGNTIYF,TGTGCCAGCTCTGCGCCTGGGAGCTCTGGAAACACCATATATTTT
TRBJ1-1,.,.,TRBV27,CASSSGRAEAFF,TGTGCCAGCAGTTCTGGGCGCGCTGAAGCTTTCTTT
TRBJ1-1,.,.,TRBV28,CASSLLYNTEAFF,TGTGCCAGCAGCCTTCTATACAACACTGAAGCTTTCTTT
TRBJ1-2,.,.,TRBV2,CASIRDGANYGYTF,TGTGCCAGCATACGAGACGGAGCTAACTATGGCTACACCTTC
TRBJ1-2,.,few,TRBV2,CASSESRALLDGYTF,TGTGCCAGCAGTGAATCCAGGGCACTTCTTGATGGCTACACCTTC
TRBJ1-5,.,.,TRBV6-6,CASSRNQPQHF,TGTGCCAGCAGCCGTAATCAGCCCCAGCATTTT
TRBJ1-5,TRBD1,.,TRBV2,CASNVKGAGQPQHF,TGTGCCAGCAACGTGAAGGGGGCGGGTCAGCCCCAGCATTTT
TRBJ1-5,TRBD1,.,TRBV30,CAWSFGTGDHQPQHF,TGTGCCTGGTCCTTCGGGACAGGGGATCATCAGCCCCAGCATTTT